The TCR beta chain described here comes from a study of CD8+ T cells in alopecia areata. Study-wide background: Tofacitinib was given for 6 to 18 months, then stopped for 6 months. Severity scoring for treated patients was based on the percentage of affected scalp area.

CDR1 is SNHLY, CDR2 FYNNEI, per germline. This CDR3 is built from 15 residues. V trimming: 6 bases; J trimming: 5 bases; junction bases outside the gene matches: 9. General study points: A great number of expanded lesional clones endured in scalp and blood during tofacitinib. Scalp clonality, along with expanded CD8+ clones among the top 100, was significantly decreased by tofacitinib.

Investigators isolated RNA and reverse transcribed it into cDNA to act as the sequencing template. Assay: immunoSEQ multiplex PCR; the TCRdb copy retains only in-frame clones and omits some. The sample lists about 92,000 clones, about 40% occurring once. Turning to this clone: Its specificity is unknown.

The treatment was: oral pan-JAK inhibitor, 5-10 mg twice daily. The specimen was CD8+ T cells sorted from blood, collected at week 24, from a patient treated with tofacitinib. The clonotype comes from a human donor with alopecia areata. V usage is TRBV2 and J usage is TRBJ2-5; 10 bases are shared with TRBD2. In DNA, the CDR3 is TGTGCCAGCAGCTTCACTAGCGGGGACGGGGAGACCCAGTACTTC. This gives the protein CASSFTSGDGETQYF.